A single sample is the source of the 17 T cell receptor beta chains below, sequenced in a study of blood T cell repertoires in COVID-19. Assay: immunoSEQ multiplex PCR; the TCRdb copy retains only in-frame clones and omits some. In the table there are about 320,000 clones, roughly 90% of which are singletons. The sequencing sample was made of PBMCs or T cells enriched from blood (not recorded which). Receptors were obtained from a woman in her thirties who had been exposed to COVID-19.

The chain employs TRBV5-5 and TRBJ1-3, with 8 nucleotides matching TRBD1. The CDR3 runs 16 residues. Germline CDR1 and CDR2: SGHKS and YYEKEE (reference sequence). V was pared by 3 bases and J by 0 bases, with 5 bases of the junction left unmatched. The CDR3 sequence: CASSWRTGGSGNTIYF. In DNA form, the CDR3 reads TGTGCCAGCAGCTGGCGAACAGGGGGCTCTGGAAACACCATATATTTT. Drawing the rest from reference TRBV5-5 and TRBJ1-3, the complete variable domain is DAGVTQSPTHLIKTRGQQVTLRCSPISGHKSVSWYQQVLGQGPQFIFQYYEKEERGRGNFPDRFSARQFPNYSSELNVNALLLGDSALYLCASSWRTGGSGNTIYFGEGSWLTVV.

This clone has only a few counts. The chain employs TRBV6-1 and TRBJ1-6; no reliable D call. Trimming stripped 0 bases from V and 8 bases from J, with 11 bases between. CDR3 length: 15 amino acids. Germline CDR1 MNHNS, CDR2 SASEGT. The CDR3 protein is CASSEADTWDSPLHF. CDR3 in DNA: TGTGCCAGCAGTGAAGCAGACACCTGGGATTCACCCCTCCACTTT.

CDR3 residues: CASSDGPNNSNQPQHF. The DNA for the CDR3 is TGTGCCAGCAGCGATGGTCCAAACAATAGCAATCAGCCCCAGCATTTT. V usage is TRBV5-6 and J usage is TRBJ1-5; D is unclear. Germline CDR1 is SGHDT and CDR2 is YYEEEE. This CDR3 has 16 residues. Trimming stripped 4 bases from V and 0 bases from J, with 14 bases between.

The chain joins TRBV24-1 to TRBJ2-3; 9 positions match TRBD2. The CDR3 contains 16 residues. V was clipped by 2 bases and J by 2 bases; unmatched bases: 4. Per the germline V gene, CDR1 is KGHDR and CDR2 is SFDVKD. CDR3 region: CATSDSAGGITDTQYF. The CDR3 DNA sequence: TGTGCCACCAGTGATTCGGCGGGGGGGATCACAGATACGCAGTATTTT.

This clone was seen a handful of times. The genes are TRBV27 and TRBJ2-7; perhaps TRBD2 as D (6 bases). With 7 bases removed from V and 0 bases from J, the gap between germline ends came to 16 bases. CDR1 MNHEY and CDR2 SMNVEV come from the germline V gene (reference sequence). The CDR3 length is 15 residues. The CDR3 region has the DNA TGTGCCAGCAACGACCGGGGGAACTTCTCCTACGAGCAGTACTTC. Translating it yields CASNDRGNFSYEQYF.

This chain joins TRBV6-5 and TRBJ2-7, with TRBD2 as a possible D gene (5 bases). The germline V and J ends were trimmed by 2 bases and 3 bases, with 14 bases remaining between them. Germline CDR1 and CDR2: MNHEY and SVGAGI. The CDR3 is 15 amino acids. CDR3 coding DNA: TGTGCCAGCAGTTACGGGCGGGCCCAAGGCTACGAGCAGTACTTC. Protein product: CASSYGRAQGYEQYF.

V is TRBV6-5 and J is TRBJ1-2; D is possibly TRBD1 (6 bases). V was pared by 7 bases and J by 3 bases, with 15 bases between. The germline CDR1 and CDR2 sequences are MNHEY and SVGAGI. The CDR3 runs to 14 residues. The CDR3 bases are TGTGCCAGCACCCACAGGGTCACTCACTATGGCTACACCTTC. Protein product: CASTHRVTHYGYTF.

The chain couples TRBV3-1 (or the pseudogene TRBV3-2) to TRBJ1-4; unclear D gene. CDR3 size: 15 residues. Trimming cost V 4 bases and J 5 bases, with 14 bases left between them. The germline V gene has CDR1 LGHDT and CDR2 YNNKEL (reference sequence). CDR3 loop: CASSRGPRDNEKLFF. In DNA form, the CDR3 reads TGTGCCAGCAGCCGTGGGCCCCGCGACAATGAAAAACTGTTTTTT.

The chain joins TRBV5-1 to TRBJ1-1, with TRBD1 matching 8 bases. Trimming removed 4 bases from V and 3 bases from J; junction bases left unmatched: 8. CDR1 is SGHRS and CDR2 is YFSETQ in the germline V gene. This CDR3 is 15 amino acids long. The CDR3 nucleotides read TGCGCCAGCAGCAGGACAAGGACAGGGCACACTGAAGCTTTCTTT. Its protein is CASSRTRTGHTEAFF. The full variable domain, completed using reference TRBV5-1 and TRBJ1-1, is KAGVTQTPRYLIKTRGQQVTLSCSPISGHRSVSWYQQTPGQGLQFLFEYFSETQRNKGNFPGRFSGRQFSNSRSEMNVSTLELGDSALYLCASSRTRTGHTEAFFGQGTRLTVV.

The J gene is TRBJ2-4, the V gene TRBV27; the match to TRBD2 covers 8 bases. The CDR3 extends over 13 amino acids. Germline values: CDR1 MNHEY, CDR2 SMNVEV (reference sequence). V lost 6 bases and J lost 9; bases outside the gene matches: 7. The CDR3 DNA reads TGTGCCAGCAGCTCCTCCGCGGGGGGCATTCAGTACTTC. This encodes CASSSSAGGIQYF.

CDR3 sequence: CASSYRTAGTDTQYF. CDR3 bases: TGTGCCAGCAGTTATAGGACAGCCGGCACAGATACGCAGTATTTT. The V call is TRBV6-2 or TRBV6-3, the J call TRBJ2-3; maybe TRBD1 (6 bases). This CDR3 spans 15 amino acids. The germline V gene encodes CDR1 MNHEY and CDR2 SVGEGT. V dropped 3 bases and J dropped 1 base, with 11 bases sitting between them.

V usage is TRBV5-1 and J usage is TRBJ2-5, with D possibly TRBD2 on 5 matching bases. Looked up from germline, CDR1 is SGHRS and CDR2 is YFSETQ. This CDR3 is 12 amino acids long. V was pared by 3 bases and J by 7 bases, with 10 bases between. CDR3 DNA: TGCGCCAGCAGCTGGGAGCCTGGGACCCAGTACTTC. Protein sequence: CASSWEPGTQYF.

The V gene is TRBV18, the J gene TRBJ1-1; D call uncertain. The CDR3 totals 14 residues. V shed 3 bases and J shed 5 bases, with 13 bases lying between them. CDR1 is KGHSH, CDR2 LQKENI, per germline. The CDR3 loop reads CASSPVVTGTEAFF. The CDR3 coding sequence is TGTGCCAGCTCACCGGTGGTTACGGGGACTGAAGCTTTCTTT.

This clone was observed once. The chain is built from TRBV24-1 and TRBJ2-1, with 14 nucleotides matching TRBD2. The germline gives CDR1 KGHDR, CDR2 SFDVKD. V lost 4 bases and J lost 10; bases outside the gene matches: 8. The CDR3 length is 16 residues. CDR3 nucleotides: TGTGCCACCAGTGAGCCTGAAGGACTAGCGGGGGGAGAGCAGTTCTTC. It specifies CATSEPEGLAGGEQFF.

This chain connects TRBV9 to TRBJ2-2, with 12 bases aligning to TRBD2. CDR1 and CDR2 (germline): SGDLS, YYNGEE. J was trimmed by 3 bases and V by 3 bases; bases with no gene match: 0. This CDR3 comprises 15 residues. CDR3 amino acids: CASSASGGDTGELFF. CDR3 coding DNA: TGTGCCAGCAGCGCTAGCGGGGGGGACACCGGGGAGCTGTTTTTT.

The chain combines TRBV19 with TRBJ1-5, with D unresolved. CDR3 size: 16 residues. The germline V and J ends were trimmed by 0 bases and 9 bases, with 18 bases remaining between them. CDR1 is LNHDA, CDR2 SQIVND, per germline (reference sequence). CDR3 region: CASSIEVSVRWRPQHF. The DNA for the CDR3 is TGTGCCAGTAGTATAGAAGTTTCTGTCAGATGGAGGCCCCAGCATTTT.

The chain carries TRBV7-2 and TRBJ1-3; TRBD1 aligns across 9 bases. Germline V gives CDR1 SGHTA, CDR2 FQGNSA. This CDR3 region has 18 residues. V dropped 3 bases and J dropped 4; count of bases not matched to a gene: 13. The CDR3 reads CASSLGGGTGSFGNTIYF. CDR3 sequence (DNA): TGTGCCAGCAGCTTGGGGGGTGGGACAGGGTCCTTCGGAAACACCATATATTTT.